The 20 T cell receptor beta chains given below trace back to one sample, sequenced in a study of blood T cell repertoires in COVID-19. TCRdb's table, derived via immunoSEQ multiplex PCR, lists solely in-frame clones and lacks some. The table has about 120,000 clones, 85% seen once. What was sequenced was peripheral blood. These receptors were collected from a woman at least 80 years old with acute or convalescent COVID-19.

The rearrangement uses TRBV5-5 and TRBJ1-6; TRBD1 might be the D (6 bases). The germline gives CDR1 SGHKS, CDR2 YYEKEE (reference sequence). Trimming stripped 1 base from V and 7 bases from J, with 24 bases between. The CDR3 spans 19 residues. The DNA of the CDR3 is TGTGCCAGCAGCTTGCGGGCTGGGGCTGGGACAACCAAAAATTCACCCCTCCACTTT. This gives the protein CASSLRAGAGTTKNSPLHF.

This chain joins TRBV28 and TRBJ2-1; weak D call: TRBD2 (6 bases). From germline, CDR1 is MDHEN and CDR2 SYDVKM. This CDR3 comprises 11 residues. V was trimmed by 8 bases and J by 10 bases, leaving 12 bases between them. CDR3 in DNA: TGTGCCAGCGGGGGGATAAGGGAGCAGTTCTTC. Protein sequence: CASGGIREQFF. Full variable domain (rest looked up from reference TRBV28 and TRBJ2-1): DVKVTQSSRYLVKRTGEKVFLECVQDMDHENMFWYRQDPGLGLRLIYFSYDVKMKEKGDIPEGYSVSREKKERFSLILESASTNQTSMYLCASGGIREQFFGPGTRLTVL.

This clone was counted a single time. V and J are TRBV10-3 and TRBJ1-1; a possible D gene is TRBD1 (6 bases). With 10 bases removed from V and 2 bases from J, the gap between germline ends came to 11 bases. Germline loops: CDR1 ENHRY, CDR2 SYGVKD. The CDR3 loop spans 12 amino acids. The CDR3 coding sequence is TGTGCCACCGGGGGGGCTAACACTGAAGCTTTCTTT. As protein: CATGGANTEAFF.

The table lists this clone with a count of one. This chain connects TRBV5-4 to TRBJ2-2; D is unresolved. This CDR3 region has 16 residues. Deletions cut 4 bases from V and 3 bases from J, with 16 bases between. Germline V CDR1 and CDR2: SGHNT, YYREEE (reference sequence). CDR3 amino acids: CASSPRLAEDTGELFF. The CDR3 nucleotides are TGTGCCAGCAGCCCTCGCCTCGCAGAAGACACCGGGGAGCTGTTTTTT.

In this sample, this clone turned up once. The V and J genes are TRBV18 and TRBJ2-5, with 10 nucleotides matching TRBD2. The CDR3 loop spans 14 amino acids. V trimming: 1 base; J trimming: 5 bases; junction bases outside the gene matches: 1. Germline V gene lookup returns CDR1 KGHSH and CDR2 LQKENI. CDR3 region: CASSPLAGGETQYF. The CDR3 DNA is TGTGCCAGCTCACCACTAGCGGGGGGCGAGACCCAGTACTTC.

The CDR3 reads CASSPWDGGDEQFF. The CDR3 nucleotides are TGTGCCAGCAGCCCCTGGGACGGAGGGGATGAGCAGTTCTTC. This rearrangement joins TRBV9 to TRBJ2-1, with D tentatively TRBD2 (6 bases). V was clipped by 4 bases and J by 8 bases, with 16 bases between them. This CDR3 region has 14 residues. CDR1 SGDLS and CDR2 YYNGEE come from the germline V gene.

The chain couples TRBV5-6 to TRBJ1-2, with D hard to call. V was clipped by 1 base and J by 6 bases, with 7 bases between them. Germline-derived CDR1 and CDR2 are SGHDT and YYEEEE. The CDR3 consists of 12 residues. This CDR3 reads CASSLFRDGYTF. The CDR3 DNA reads TGTGCCAGCAGCTTGTTTAGAGATGGCTACACCTTC.

This chain uses TRBV12-5 with TRBJ2-2; D gene unclear. V lost 5 bases and J 0 bases, leaving 10 bases between the germline ends. The germline V gene has CDR1 LGHNT and CDR2 FRNRAP. This CDR3 has 15 amino acids. The CDR3 protein is CASGQRDANTGELFF. DNA for the CDR3: TGTGCTAGTGGTCAGCGAGATGCGAACACCGGGGAGCTGTTTTTT.

This clone was found a few times. The chain has TRBV19 and TRBJ1-5, with D possibly TRBD1 on 5 matching bases. The CDR3 runs to 14 residues. Trimming took 8 bases from V and 4 from J, leaving 15 bases between them. Germline values: CDR1 LNHDA, CDR2 SQIVND (reference sequence). This CDR3 is CASGARFGNQPQHF. CDR3 in DNA: TGTGCCAGTGGGGCCCGATTTGGGAATCAGCCCCAGCATTTT.

This chain uses TRBV6-5 with TRBJ1-1; D remains unclear. Germline V gene lookup returns CDR1 MNHEY and CDR2 SVGAGI. Trimming stripped 4 bases from V and 1 base from J, with 7 bases between. The CDR3 loop spans 13 amino acids. CDR3 in amino acids: CASSSLRNTEAFF. The CDR3 coding sequence is TGTGCCAGCAGTTCCCTTAGGAACACTGAAGCTTTCTTT.

The genes are TRBV11-2 and TRBJ1-2; 7 positions match TRBD1. The V and J ends lost 5 bases and 7 bases, in that order; junction bases with no gene match: 16. CDR3 length equals 16 residues. Germline-derived CDR1 and CDR2 are SGHAT and FQNNGV. This CDR3 reads CASSIQPEGAWGGYTF. CDR3 DNA: TGTGCCAGCAGCATCCAACCGGAGGGGGCTTGGGGTGGCTACACCTTC.

J is TRBJ1-1 and V is TRBV5-4; D perhaps matches TRBD1 (6 bases). Germline CDR1 is SGHNT and CDR2 is YYREEE (reference sequence). V dropped 4 bases and J dropped 4 bases, with 14 bases sitting between them. CDR3 length equals 14 residues. The CDR3 loop is CASSRGEGGTEAFF. The CDR3 DNA reads as TGTGCCAGCAGCCGTGGTGAAGGGGGCACTGAAGCTTTCTTT.

V usage is TRBV9 and J usage is TRBJ1-6; D gene ambiguous. The germline V gene encodes CDR1 SGDLS and CDR2 YYNGEE. The CDR3 is 14 amino acids. Trimming pared 1 base from V and 5 bases from J, leaving 7 bases between. CDR3 region: CASSVRVDNSPLHF. CDR3 sequence (DNA): TGTGCCAGCAGCGTACGGGTTGATAATTCACCCCTCCACTTT. Together with reference TRBV9 and TRBJ1-6, the CDR3 gives the full variable domain: DSGVTQTPKHLITATGQRVTLRCSPRSGDLSVYWYQQSLDQGLQFLIQYYNGEERAKGNILERFSAQQFPDLHSELNLSSLELGDSALYFCASSVRVDNSPLHFGNGTRLTVT.

V is TRBV7-8 and J is TRBJ1-1; D is perhaps TRBD1 (6 bases). Deletions cut 1 base from V and 5 bases from J, with 8 bases between. Germline values: CDR1 SGHVS, CDR2 FQNEAQ. This CDR3 is 13 amino acids long. DNA for the CDR3: TGTGCCAGCAGCTTAGTTAGGGGGACTGAAGCTTTCTTT. It is translated as CASSLVRGTEAFF.

The chain has TRBV2 and TRBJ2-5; D perhaps matches TRBD2 (6 bases). The CDR3 consists of 13 residues. Germline assignment: CDR1 SNHLY and CDR2 FYNNEI. V dropped 6 bases and J dropped 5 bases, with 13 bases sitting between them. CDR3 coding DNA: TGTGCCAGCAGGACACCTGGGGGGGAGACCCAGTACTTC. Translated: CASRTPGGETQYF.

J is TRBJ2-1 and V is TRBV5-1; 8 nucleotides agree with TRBD2. Trimming took 4 bases from V and 0 from J; bases not matched to a gene: 9. The CDR3 runs 17 residues. Germline CDR1 is SGHRS and CDR2 is YFSETQ. The CDR3 nucleotides read TGCGCCAGCAGCCCGACCACTAGCGGATACTCCTACAATGAGCAGTTCTTC. Its translation: CASSPTTSGYSYNEQFF.

This rearrangement joins TRBV18 to TRBJ1-5; no definite D call. Germline CDR1 and CDR2: KGHSH and LQKENI. The CDR3 length is 15 residues. The V end lost 6 bases, the J end lost 0 bases, and 12 bases lay between the germline ends. The CDR3 nucleotides are TGTGCCAGCTCCCCGGCGGGGTATAGCAATCAGCCCCAGCATTTT. Protein: CASSPAGYSNQPQHF.

The genes are TRBV7-6 and TRBJ2-2; possibly TRBD2 for D (5 bases). Per germline, CDR1 SGHVS and CDR2 FNYEAQ. The CDR3 has 15 amino acids. The germline V and J ends were trimmed by 5 bases and 7 bases, with 17 bases remaining between them. Here the CDR3 DNA reads TGTGCCAGCAGCAGCAAAGACGGGGTTATCGGGGAGCTGTTTTTT. Its translation: CASSSKDGVIGELFF.

The chain uses TRBV5-1 and TRBJ1-6; D uncertain. Per germline, CDR1 SGHRS and CDR2 YFSETQ. V was trimmed by 4 bases and J by 7 bases, leaving 18 bases between them. This CDR3 has 16 residues. The chain's CDR3 is CASSHSEAFLNSPLHF. The CDR3 nucleotides read TGCGCCAGCAGCCATAGTGAGGCCTTCCTAAATTCACCCCTCCACTTT.

This rearrangement joins TRBV9 to TRBJ1-6; tentative D call: TRBD1 (5 bases). Germline CDR1 reads SGDLS; CDR2 reads YYNGEE. This CDR3 region has 14 residues. Trimming removed 3 bases from V and 8 bases from J, with 12 bases in between. CDR3: CASSATALDSPLHF. CDR3 DNA: TGTGCCAGCAGCGCGACAGCGCTCGATTCACCCCTCCACTTT.